This T cell receptor beta chain was captured by sequencing in a study of early T cells in non-severe SARS-CoV-2 infection. Germline assignment: CDR1 SGHNT and CDR2 YYREEE (reference sequence). Trimming took 4 bases from V and 4 from J, leaving 7 bases between them. The length of the CDR3 is 12 residues. MiXCR, run by TCRdb on the 5' RACE reads, gives a single entry per CDR3 protein. Among tens of thousands of distinct CDR3 sequences listed, roughly 12% were seen once. This clonotype was observed at least ten times. The sequence derives from an adult who was a healthcare worker with PCR-confirmed SARS-CoV-2 infection or an uninfected control (not recorded which). The chain joins TRBV5-4 to TRBJ2-3; D call uncertain. Here the sequenced sample was whole blood, taken at baseline. The CDR3 here is CASSPGSDTQYF. CDR3 sequence (DNA): TGTGCCAGCAGCCCCGGGTCAGATACGCAGTATTTT. Complete variable domain (other parts from reference TRBV5-4 and TRBJ2-3): ETGVTQSPTHLIKTRGQQVTLRCSSQSGHNTVSWYQQALGQGPQFIFQYYREEENGRGNFPPRFSGLQFPNYSSELNVNALELDDSALYLCASSPGSDTQYFGPGTRLTVL.